This note documents a single T cell receptor (beta chain) sequence. The data stem from a study of Ad26.COV2.S vaccination and SARS-CoV-2 variants. V lost 2 bases and J lost 5, with 13 bases in between. The germline CDR1 and CDR2 sequences are SGHTA and FQGNSA. The length of the CDR3 is 14 residues. Only in-frame clones appear in the TCRdb table, and some are missing; sequencing was by immunoSEQ multiplex PCR. The table records about 320,000 clones, 85% to 90% of them present only once. Treatment specified: around 19 received Ad26.COV2.S at low or high dose, single or two shots; about 5 received placebo; per-sample allocation not given. The investigators took samples on day 63 after the first vaccine or placebo injection.

The V gene is TRBV7-2, the J gene TRBJ2-7; a weak D match, TRBD1 (6 bases). The receptor comes from a person aged 18-65 years who received the Ad26.COV2.S COVID-19 vaccine or a placebo. The sequenced sample was peripheral blood, obtained in a trial of Ad26.COV2.S vaccine versus placebo. As DNA, the CDR3 is TGTGCCAGCAGCTTAATCAAGGGGGTCCACGAGCAGTACTTC. As protein: CASSLIKGVHEQYF.